This TCR beta chain was sequenced for a study of T-cell reconstitution after alpha-beta-depleted transplantation in children. It was with unique molecular identifiers that the TCRbeta library was prepared. In TCRdb, the PCR reads were re-called with MiXCR into one record per CDR3 protein. In the table there are about 540,000 distinct CDR3 sequences, around 20% of which are singletons. V was pared by 4 bases and J by 2 bases, with 17 bases between. The germline V gene encodes CDR1 MNHNS and CDR2 SASEGT. This CDR3 is built from 16 residues. The clonotype originates from a human donor who donated a stem cell graft to a child with acute lymphoblastic leukemia. The V call is TRBV6-1, the J call TRBJ1-1; no clear D. Sequenced material: PBMCs from the stem cell graft donor, taken from the stem cell graft. The CDR3 spells CASSVSAWEVNTEAFF. In DNA, the CDR3 is TGTGCCAGCAGTGTCTCAGCCTGGGAGGTTAACACTGAAGCTTTCTTT.